The 18 T cell receptor beta chains below come from one sample, sequenced in a study of blood T cell repertoires in COVID-19. This table comes from immunoSEQ multiplex PCR, and its TCRdb copy is limited to in-frame clones, with some not included. The repertoire includes fewer than 200,000 clones, roughly 80% of them detected once, and 10% to 15% sits in the top ten. Sequences were obtained from PBMCs or T cells enriched from blood (not recorded which). These receptors were taken from a man aged 45 to 65 who had recovered from COVID-19.

The J gene is TRBJ2-1, the V gene TRBV10-1; weak D call: TRBD2 (7 bases). Germline-derived CDR1 and CDR2 are WNHNN and SYGVQD (reference sequence). The V gene lost 4 bases and the J gene lost 7 bases, with 14 bases spanning the gap. The CDR3 runs 14 residues. The CDR3 region is CASSAGGLVNEQFF. In nucleotides, the CDR3 is TGCGCCAGCAGTGCGGGGGGCCTGGTGAATGAGCAGTTCTTC.

The chain employs TRBV4-3 and TRBJ1-4; D not resolved. Germline assignment: CDR1 LGHNA and CDR2 YSLEER. The germline V and J ends were trimmed by 1 base and 0 bases, with 12 bases remaining between them. This CDR3 is 17 amino acids long. This CDR3 is CASSQGGGTPTNEKLFF. In DNA, the CDR3 is TGCGCCAGCAGCCAAGGTGGAGGCACCCCAACTAATGAAAAACTGTTTTTT.

The chain links TRBV18 to TRBJ1-2; a weak D match, TRBD1 (6 bases). In germline, CDR1 is KGHSH, CDR2 LQKENI. The CDR3 runs 13 residues. Trimming stripped 5 bases from V and 7 bases from J, with 14 bases between. As DNA, the CDR3 is TGTGCCAGCTCAGCCGGGACATCGGGTGGCTACACCTTC. Protein sequence: CASSAGTSGGYTF.

By its share, this clone is medium-sized. The chain has TRBV4-3 and TRBJ1-2; no reliable D call. CDR3 length: 13 amino acids. Trimming took 0 bases from V and 4 from J, leaving 6 bases between them. CDR1 is LGHNA and CDR2 is YSLEER in the germline V gene. The CDR3 here is CASSQDVSYGYTF. The CDR3 DNA reads TGCGCCAGCAGCCAAGATGTGAGCTATGGCTACACCTTC.

The chain has TRBV7-9 and TRBJ2-3, with 11 bases lining up with TRBD2. V trimming: 3 bases; J trimming: 4 bases; junction bases outside the gene matches: 6. Germline V gene lookup returns CDR1 SEHNR and CDR2 FQNEAQ (reference sequence). The length of the CDR3 is 16 residues. The CDR3 DNA follows: TGTGCCAGCAGCTTGAATAGCGGGGGGGCCGCAGATACGCAGTATTTT. It yields the protein CASSLNSGGAADTQYF. The full variable domain, its missing parts supplied by reference TRBV7-9 and TRBJ2-3, is DTGVSQNPRHKITKRGQNVTFRCDPISEHNRLYWYRQTLGQGPEFLTYFQNEAQLEKSRLLSDRFSAERPKGSFSTLEIQRTEQGDSAMYLCASSLNSGGAADTQYFGPGTRLTVL.

This rearrangement joins TRBV15 to TRBJ1-2, with 10 positions matching TRBD1. The V gene's germline CDR1 is LNHNV and CDR2 YYDKDF (reference sequence). Germline trimming cut 6 bases from V and 7 bases from J; bases unmatched to any gene: 11. This CDR3 is 15 amino acids long. As DNA, the CDR3 is TGTGCCACCAGGAGCCCGGGACAGGGGTTAACTGGCTACACCTTC. It encodes CATRSPGQGLTGYTF.

The V and J genes are TRBV2 and TRBJ1-2; 7 bases match TRBD1. The CDR3 has 15 amino acids. CDR1 and CDR2 from the germline V gene are SNHLY and FYNNEI. The ends lost 0 bases at V and 3 bases at J; junction bases unmatched: 4. The CDR3 coding sequence is TGTGCCAGCAGTGAAGCCATACAGGGGTACTATGGCTACACCTTC. Amino acids: CASSEAIQGYYGYTF.

This clone was observed a few times. The genes are TRBV7-2 and TRBJ1-1, with no clear D. This CDR3 contains 13 residues. Germline CDR1 is SGHTA and CDR2 is FQGNSA. The V gene lost 8 bases and the J gene lost 5 bases, with 15 bases spanning the gap. CDR3 in DNA: TGTGCCAGCGCCCCCCCCCGCGTGACTGAAGCTTTCTTT. It yields the protein CASAPPRVTEAFF.

The DNA for the CDR3 is TGTGCCATCAGTGGACAGGGGGCGTTGGAGACCCAGTACTTC. Protein sequence: CAISGQGALETQYF. The rearrangement joins TRBV10-3 to TRBJ2-5; TRBD1 agrees at 10 bases. This CDR3 has 14 amino acids. After removal of 4 bases from V and 5 bases from J, the junction contained 4 bases not matched to a gene. Germline assignment: CDR1 ENHRY and CDR2 SYGVKD.

The CDR3, as DNA: TGTGCCAGCAGAAGAACAGGGGGCGGTTCACCCCTCCACTTT. It yields the protein CASRRTGGGSPLHF. V is TRBV6-5 and J is TRBJ1-6, with 9 bases fitting TRBD1. The CDR3 has 14 amino acids. CDR1 and CDR2 (germline): MNHEY, SVGAGI. Unmatched junction bases numbered 6, after V lost 6 bases and J lost 9 bases.

The chain uses TRBV5-1 and TRBJ2-3; perhaps TRBD1 as D (6 bases). V lost 4 bases, J lost 0 bases, and 15 bases lay in between. The V gene's germline CDR1 is SGHRS and CDR2 YFSETQ. The CDR3 spans 16 residues. The CDR3 loop is CASSLLGQRSTDTQYF. The CDR3 region has the DNA TGCGCCAGCAGCCTCCTAGGACAGAGAAGCACAGATACGCAGTATTTT.

The chain recombines TRBV5-1 with TRBJ1-3; perhaps TRBD1 as D (6 bases). The CDR3 covers 15 residues. With 1 base removed from V and 6 bases from J, the gap between germline ends came to 14 bases. The germline CDR1 and CDR2 sequences are SGHRS and YFSETQ. CDR3 in DNA: TGCGCCAGCAGCTTGATGACAGGTCTAGAAAACACCATATATTTT. This translates into CASSLMTGLENTIYF.

The genes are TRBV12-5 and TRBJ1-5; D uncertain. Germline CDR1 LGHNT, CDR2 FRNRAP. Trimming took off 1 base at V and 0 bases at J, with 16 bases between the two ends. The CDR3 sequence is 18 residues long. CDR3 bases: TGTGCTAGTGGTTTGGCCCTAGGACGGGAATATAGCAATCAGCCCCAGCATTTT. Translating it yields CASGLALGREYSNQPQHF.

This chain joins TRBV25-1 and TRBJ1-2, with D hard to call. The germline V and J ends were trimmed by 3 bases and 5 bases, with 10 bases remaining between them. Germline CDR1 reads MGHDK; CDR2 reads SYGVNS. The CDR3 contains 13 residues. For the CDR3, the DNA is TGTGCCAGCAGTGAGAGTTCCGTTTATGGCTACACCTTC. Its protein is CASSESSVYGYTF.

The chain has TRBV30 and TRBJ1-5; unclear D gene. V was cut by 1 base and J by 4 bases, with 14 bases left in between. Looked up from germline, CDR1 is GTSNPN and CDR2 is SVGIG (reference sequence). The CDR3 extends over 15 amino acids. The CDR3 coding sequence is TGTGCCTGGAGTGACCCGGGTTTAACGAATCAGCCCCAGCATTTT. Protein product: CAWSDPGLTNQPQHF. Supplemented by reference TRBV30 and TRBJ1-5, the full variable domain reads SQTIHQWPATLVQPVGSPLSLECTVEGTSNPNLYWYRQAAGRGLQLLFYSVGIGQISSEVPQNLSASRPQDRQFILSSKKLLLSDSGFYLCAWSDPGLTNQPQHFGDGTRLSIL.

J is TRBJ1-6 and V is TRBV2; TRBD1 is a possible D gene (6 bases). Trimming pared 4 bases from V and 9 bases from J, leaving 16 bases between. This CDR3 has 15 residues. Germline V gene sequence: CDR1 SNHLY, CDR2 FYNNEI. The CDR3 DNA is TGTGCCAGCAGTGGTGGGGGCTTTTTATTTTCACCCCTCCACTTT. Its translation: CASSGGGFLFSPLHF.

The genes are TRBV29-1 and TRBJ1-5; TRBD1 aligns across 9 bases. This CDR3 has 14 residues. V gave up 4 bases and J gave up 7 bases; unmatched junction bases: 8. The germline V gene encodes CDR1 SQVTM and CDR2 ANQGSEA. CDR3 region: CSVGGGTGNQPQHF. In DNA, the CDR3 is TGCAGCGTTGGGGGGGGGACAGGGAACCAGCCCCAGCATTTT.

In its sample, this clone was seen once. The rearrangement uses TRBV7-9 and TRBJ2-1, with TRBD1 as a possible D gene (6 bases). The CDR3 totals 15 residues. Trimming took off 4 bases at V and 0 bases at J, with 10 bases between the two ends. Germline V gene sequence: CDR1 SEHNR, CDR2 FQNEAQ (reference sequence). The CDR3 region has the DNA TGTGCCAGCAGCTCCGGGACATACTCCTACAATGAGCAGTTCTTC. Translation gives CASSSGTYSYNEQFF. The full variable domain, rest sourced from reference TRBV7-9 and TRBJ2-1, is DTGVSQNPRHKITKRGQNVTFRCDPISEHNRLYWYRQTLGQGPEFLTYFQNEAQLEKSRLLSDRFSAERPKGSFSTLEIQRTEQGDSAMYLCASSSGTYSYNEQFFGPGTRLTVL.